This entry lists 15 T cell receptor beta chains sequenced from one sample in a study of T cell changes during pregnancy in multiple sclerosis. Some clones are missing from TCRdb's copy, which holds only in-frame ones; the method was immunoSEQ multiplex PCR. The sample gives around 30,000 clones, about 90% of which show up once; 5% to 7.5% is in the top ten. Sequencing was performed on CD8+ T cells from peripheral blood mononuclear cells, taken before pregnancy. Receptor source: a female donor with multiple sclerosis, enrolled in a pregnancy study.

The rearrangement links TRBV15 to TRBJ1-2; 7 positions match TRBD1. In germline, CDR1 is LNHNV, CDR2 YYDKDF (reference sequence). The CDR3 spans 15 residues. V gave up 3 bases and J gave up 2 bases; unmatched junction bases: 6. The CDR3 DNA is TGTGCCACCAGCAGCCAACAGGGGCCAAACTATGGCTACACCTTC. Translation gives CATSSQQGPNYGYTF.

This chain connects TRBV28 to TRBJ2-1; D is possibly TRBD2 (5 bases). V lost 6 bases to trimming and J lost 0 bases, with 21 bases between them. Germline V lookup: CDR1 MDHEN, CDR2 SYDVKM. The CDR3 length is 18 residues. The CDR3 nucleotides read TGTGCCAGCAGATCGGGGTTTCAGCGGCCGAGCTCCTACAATGAGCAGTTCTTC. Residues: CASRSGFQRPSSYNEQFF.

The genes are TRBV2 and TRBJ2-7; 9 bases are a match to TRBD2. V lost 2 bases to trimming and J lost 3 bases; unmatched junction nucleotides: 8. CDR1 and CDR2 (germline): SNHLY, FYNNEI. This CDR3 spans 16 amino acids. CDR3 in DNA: TGTGCCAGCAGTGAATTATTAGCGGGAGCAGGCTACGAGCAGTACTTC. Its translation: CASSELLAGAGYEQYF.

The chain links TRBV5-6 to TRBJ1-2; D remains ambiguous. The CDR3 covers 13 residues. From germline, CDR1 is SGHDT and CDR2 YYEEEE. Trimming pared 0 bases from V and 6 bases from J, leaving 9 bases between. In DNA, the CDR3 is TGTGCCAGCAGCTTGGGGGCAGGAAATGGCTACACCTTC. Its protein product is CASSLGAGNGYTF.

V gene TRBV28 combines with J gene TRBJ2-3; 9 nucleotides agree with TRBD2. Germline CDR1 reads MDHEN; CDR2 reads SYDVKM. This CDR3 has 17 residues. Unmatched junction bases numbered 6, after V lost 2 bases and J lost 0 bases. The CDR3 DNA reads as TGTGCCAGCAGTTTACGGCCAGCGGGAGGCAGCACAGATACGCAGTATTTT. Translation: CASSLRPAGGSTDTQYF.

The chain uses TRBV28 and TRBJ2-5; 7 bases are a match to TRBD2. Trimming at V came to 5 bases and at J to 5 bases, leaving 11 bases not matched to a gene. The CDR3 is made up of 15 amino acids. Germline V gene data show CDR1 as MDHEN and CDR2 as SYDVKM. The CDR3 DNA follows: TGTGCCAGCAGTGGCGGGAGCCAGATAGGGGAGACCCAGTACTTC. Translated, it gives CASSGGSQIGETQYF.

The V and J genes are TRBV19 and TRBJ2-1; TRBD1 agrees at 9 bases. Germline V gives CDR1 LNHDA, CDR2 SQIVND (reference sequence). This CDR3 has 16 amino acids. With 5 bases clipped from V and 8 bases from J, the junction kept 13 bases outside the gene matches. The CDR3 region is CASSHVPGQGRDEQFF. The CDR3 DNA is TGTGCCAGTAGTCATGTACCGGGACAGGGAAGGGATGAGCAGTTCTTC. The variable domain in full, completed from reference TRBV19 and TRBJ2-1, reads DGGITQSPKYLFRKEGQNVTLSCEQNLNHDAMYWYRQDPGQGLRLIYYSQIVNDFQKGDIAEGYSVSREKKESFPLTVTSAQKNPTAFYLCASSHVPGQGRDEQFFGPGTRLTVL.

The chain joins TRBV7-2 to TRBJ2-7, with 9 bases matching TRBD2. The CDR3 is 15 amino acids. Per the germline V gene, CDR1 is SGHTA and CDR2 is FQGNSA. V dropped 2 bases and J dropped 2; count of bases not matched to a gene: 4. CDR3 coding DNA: TGTGCCAGCAGCTTACCGGCTAGCGGGGCCTACGAGCAGTACTTC. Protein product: CASSLPASGAYEQYF.

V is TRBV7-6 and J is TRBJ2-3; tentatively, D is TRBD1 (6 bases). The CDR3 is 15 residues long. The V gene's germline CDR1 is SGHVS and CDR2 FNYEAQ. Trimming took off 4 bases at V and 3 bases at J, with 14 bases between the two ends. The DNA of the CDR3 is TGTGCCAGCAGCTCACAGGGTTGGGAGACAGATACGCAGTATTTT. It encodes CASSSQGWETDTQYF.

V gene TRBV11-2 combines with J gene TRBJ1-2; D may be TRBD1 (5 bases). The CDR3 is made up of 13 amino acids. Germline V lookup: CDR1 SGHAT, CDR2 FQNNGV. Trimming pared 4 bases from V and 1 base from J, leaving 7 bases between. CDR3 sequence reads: CASSWDYNYGYTF. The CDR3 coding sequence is TGTGCCAGCAGCTGGGACTATAACTATGGCTACACCTTC.

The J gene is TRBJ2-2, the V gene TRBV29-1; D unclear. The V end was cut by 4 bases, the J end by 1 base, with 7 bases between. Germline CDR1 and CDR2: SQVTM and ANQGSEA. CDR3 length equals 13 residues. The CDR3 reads CSVVFRNTGELFF. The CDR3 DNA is TGCAGCGTTGTTTTTAGGAACACCGGGGAGCTGTTTTTT.

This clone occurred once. In nucleotides, the CDR3 is TGTGCCAGCAGCCCGGAACAGGGGAGCACTGAAGCTTTCTTT. It encodes CASSPEQGSTEAFF. The chain has TRBV5-5 and TRBJ1-1; 7 positions agree with TRBD1. The CDR3 sequence is 14 residues long. V lost 4 bases, J lost 4 bases, and 7 bases stayed unmatched. Per the germline V gene, CDR1 is SGHKS and CDR2 is YYEKEE (reference sequence).

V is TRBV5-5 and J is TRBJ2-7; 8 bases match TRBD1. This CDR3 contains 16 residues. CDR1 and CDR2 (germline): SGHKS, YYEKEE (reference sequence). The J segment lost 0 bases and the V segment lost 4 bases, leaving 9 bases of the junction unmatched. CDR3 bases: TGTGCCAGCAGCCCCGGACAGGGCCAACGCTCCTACGAGCAGTACTTC. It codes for CASSPGQGQRSYEQYF.

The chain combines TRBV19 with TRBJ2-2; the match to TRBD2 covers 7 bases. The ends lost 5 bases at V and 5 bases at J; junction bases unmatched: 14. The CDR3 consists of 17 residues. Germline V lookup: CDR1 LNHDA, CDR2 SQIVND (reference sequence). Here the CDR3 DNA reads TGTGCCAGTAGTTGGCGTTTGGCGGGAGATGGGACCGGGGAGCTGTTTTTT. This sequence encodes CASSWRLAGDGTGELFF.

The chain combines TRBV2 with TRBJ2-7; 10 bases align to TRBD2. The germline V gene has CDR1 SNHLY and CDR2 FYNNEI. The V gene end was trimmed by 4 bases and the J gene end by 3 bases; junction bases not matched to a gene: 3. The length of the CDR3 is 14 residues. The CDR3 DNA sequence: TGTGCCAGCAGTGCGCTAGCGGGAGACTACGAGCAGTACTTC. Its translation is CASSALAGDYEQYF. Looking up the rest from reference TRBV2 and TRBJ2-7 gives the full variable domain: EPEVTQTPSHQVTQMGQEVILRCVPISNHLYFYWYRQILGQKVEFLVSFYNNEISEKSEIFDDQFSVERPDGSNFTLKIRSTKLEDSAMYFCASSALAGDYEQYFGPGTRLTVT.